The 3 T cell receptor beta chains listed next were all sequenced from one sample in a study of blood T cells in healthy people across ages. Primers used in a second PCR of roughly 7 to 12 cycles were a sample-barcoded 5' primer and a J-beta primer mix. TCRdb re-analysed the 5' RACE reads in MiXCR, keeping a single row per CDR3 protein. The sample consists of around 1.5 million distinct CDR3 sequences, roughly a third of them appearing once. The sequencing sample was made of blood. These receptors came from a woman in her twenties or thirties in good health.

This clonotype was detected only a few times. The chain carries TRBV7-3 and TRBJ2-5; D remains unclear. V was pared by 2 bases and J by 2 bases, with 12 bases between. CDR1 SGHTA and CDR2 FQGTGA come from the germline V gene. CDR3 size: 15 residues. CDR3 amino acids: CASSLGSTQQETQYF. Written as DNA, the CDR3 is TGTGCCAGCAGCTTAGGCAGCACACAGCAAGAGACCCAGTACTTC.

A few counts support this clonotype. The V gene is TRBV7-9, the J gene TRBJ2-1; unclear D gene. The CDR3 runs 15 residues. Per the germline V gene, CDR1 is SEHNR and CDR2 is FQNEAQ (reference sequence). The germline V and J ends were trimmed by 5 bases and 5 bases, with 16 bases remaining between them. The CDR3 sequence: CASSAKEDPDNEQFF. The DNA for the CDR3 is TGTGCCAGCAGCGCCAAGGAAGACCCGGACAATGAGCAGTTCTTC. Full variable domain (outside the CDR3, taken from reference TRBV7-9 and TRBJ2-1): DTGVSQNPRHKITKRGQNVTFRCDPISEHNRLYWYRQTLGQGPEFLTYFQNEAQLEKSRLLSDRFSAERPKGSFSTLEIQRTEQGDSAMYLCASSAKEDPDNEQFFGPGTRLTVL.

The chain uses TRBV20-1 and TRBJ2-1; tentatively, D is TRBD1 or TRBD2 (5 bases each). Looked up from germline, CDR1 is DFQATT and CDR2 is SNEGSKA (reference sequence). This CDR3 comprises 14 residues. V was shortened by 5 bases and J by 2 bases, with 13 bases between the two germline ends. CDR3 nucleotide sequence: TGCAGTGCTGCCGGGACGGTCACCTACAATGAGCAGTTCTTC. Encoded protein: CSAAGTVTYNEQFF.